A selection of T cell receptor beta chains follows, all from one sample in a study of PD-1 blockade in classical Hodgkin lymphoma. Sequencing used immunoSEQ multiplex PCR; TCRdb keeps in-frame clones, though not all of them. The sample carries some 65,000 clones, about 70% recorded once. Material: peripheral blood mononuclear cells (PBMCs), obtained before the second cycle of nivolumab. All receptors derive from a human donor with classical Hodgkin lymphoma. CDR3s include the opening cysteine and the closing phenylalanine or tryptophan. Each record gives: D gene, clone size, V gene, J gene, CDR3 DNA, CDR3 protein. D genes are given only for firm matches. The size of a clone is reported for some rows only, either as once, few or many, or as a class for expanded clones.

d_call: TRBD1; clone_size: NA; v_call: TRBV30; j_call: TRBJ1-5; cdr3_nt: TGTGCCTGGAGTCCAGGGGGCCTTCAGCCCCAGCATTTT; cdr3_aa: CAWSPGGLQPQHF
d_call: NA; clone_size: NA; v_call: TRBV6-5; j_call: TRBJ1-2; cdr3_nt: TGTGCCAGCAGTCAGGACAGCCACTATGGCTACACCTTC; cdr3_aa: CASSQDSHYGYTF
d_call: TRBD2; clone_size: NA; v_call: TRBV10-2; j_call: TRBJ2-3; cdr3_nt: TGCGCCAGCAGTCTAGCGGGGGGATACACAGATACGCAGTATTTT; cdr3_aa: CASSLAGGYTDTQYF
d_call: NA; clone_size: NA; v_call: TRBV30; j_call: TRBJ2-7; cdr3_nt: TGTGCCTTTGGGACTCTAAATCGGGAGCAGTACTTC; cdr3_aa: CAFGTLNREQYF
d_call: NA; clone_size: NA; v_call: TRBV18; j_call: TRBJ2-2; cdr3_nt: TGTGCCAGCTCACCAAGACAGAGCGTTACCGGGGAGCTGTTTTTT; cdr3_aa: CASSPRQSVTGELFF
d_call: NA; clone_size: few; v_call: TRBV5-1; j_call: TRBJ1-3; cdr3_nt: TGCGCCAGCAGCTTTCAGGGAAGCTCTGGAAACACCATATATTTT; cdr3_aa: CASSFQGSSGNTIYF
d_call: NA; clone_size: few; v_call: TRBV7-9; j_call: TRBJ2-2; cdr3_nt: TGTGCCAGCAGCTCCTTGGCGGGTAGAGGGGACACCGGGGAGCTGTTTTTT; cdr3_aa: CASSSLAGRGDTGELFF
d_call: NA; clone_size: NA; v_call: TRBV5-6; j_call: TRBJ2-1; cdr3_nt: TGTGCCAGCAGCTTGAGAGTTAGTGAGCAGTTCTTC; cdr3_aa: CASSLRVSEQFF
d_call: NA; clone_size: NA; v_call: TRBV6-5; j_call: TRBJ1-1; cdr3_nt: TGTGCCAGCAGTACCCTTATGAACACTGAAGCTTTCTTT; cdr3_aa: CASSTLMNTEAFF
d_call: TRBD2; clone_size: NA; v_call: TRBV7-9; j_call: TRBJ2-5; cdr3_nt: TGTGCCAGCAGCTCCGAAGCGGGAGTCGAGGAGACCCAGTACTTC; cdr3_aa: CASSSEAGVEETQYF
d_call: TRBD2; clone_size: NA; v_call: TRBV28; j_call: TRBJ2-7; cdr3_nt: TGTGCCAGCAGTTCCCCGACACTTCTAGCGGGGGGCTACGAGCAGTACTTC; cdr3_aa: CASSSPTLLAGGYEQYF
d_call: NA; clone_size: once; v_call: TRBV4-2; j_call: TRBJ1-5; cdr3_nt: TGTGCCAGCAGCCAAGATAGTAAGGGACTTAGGTTCAATCAGCCCCAGCATTTT; cdr3_aa: CASSQDSKGLRFNQPQHF
d_call: TRBD1; clone_size: NA; v_call: TRBV5-5; j_call: TRBJ1-1; cdr3_nt: TGTGCCAGCAGCCAAGGACAGGGGGTAAACACTGAAGCTTTCTTT; cdr3_aa: CASSQGQGVNTEAFF
d_call: TRBD1; clone_size: NA; v_call: TRBV4-1; j_call: TRBJ1-1; cdr3_nt: TGCGCCAGCAGCCAACCCTGGGACAGGGCGGAGGTCACTGAAGCTTTCTTT; cdr3_aa: CASSQPWDRAEVTEAFF
d_call: TRBD2; clone_size: NA; v_call: TRBV10-3; j_call: TRBJ2-1; cdr3_nt: TGTGCCATCAGTGAGCATAAATTGGGGACTAGCGGGAGGGCGGACCACAATGAGCAGTTCTTC; cdr3_aa: CAISEHKLGTSGRADHNEQFF
d_call: NA; clone_size: NA; v_call: TRBV15; j_call: TRBJ2-1; cdr3_nt: TGTGCCACCAGCGGTTCCGCTAGCGCGTACAATGAGCAGTTCTTC; cdr3_aa: CATSGSASAYNEQFF
d_call: NA; clone_size: NA; v_call: TRBV13; j_call: TRBJ2-7; cdr3_nt: TGTGCCAGCAGCCCCGGGACAAAGGAGCAGTACTTC; cdr3_aa: CASSPGTKEQYF
d_call: TRBD2; clone_size: NA; v_call: TRBV30; j_call: TRBJ2-7; cdr3_nt: TGTGCCTGGAGGCCCCGGACCGGGACTAGAGGCAACGAGCAGTACTTC; cdr3_aa: CAWRPRTGTRGNEQYF
d_call: NA; clone_size: NA; v_call: TRBV21-1; j_call: TRBJ2-2; cdr3_nt: TGTGCCAGCAGCAGTATACTCGGACAGATTCACACCGGGGAGCTGTTTTTT; cdr3_aa: CASSSILGQIHTGELFF
d_call: TRBD1; clone_size: NA; v_call: TRBV7-9; j_call: TRBJ2-1; cdr3_nt: TGTGCCAGCAGCTTACCTCAAAGGACAGGGGGCCCTGAGCAGTTCTTC; cdr3_aa: CASSLPQRTGGPEQFF
d_call: NA; clone_size: few; v_call: TRBV7-8; j_call: TRBJ1-1; cdr3_nt: TGTGCCAGCAGCTTCCGGGGAATCACTGAAGCTTTCTTT; cdr3_aa: CASSFRGITEAFF
d_call: NA; clone_size: NA; v_call: TRBV9; j_call: TRBJ1-4; cdr3_nt: TGTGCCAGCAGCGTAGGGTCTAATGAAAAACTGTTTTTT; cdr3_aa: CASSVGSNEKLFF
d_call: NA; clone_size: NA; v_call: TRBV28; j_call: TRBJ2-7; cdr3_nt: TGTGCCAGCAGTTTATGGACGGTGGTCGAGCAGTACTTC; cdr3_aa: CASSLWTVVEQYF
d_call: TRBD1; clone_size: NA; v_call: TRBV7-9; j_call: TRBJ1-5; cdr3_nt: TGTGCCAGCAGCGCCGGGACAGGGGGCCGCAATCAGCCCCAGCATTTT; cdr3_aa: CASSAGTGGRNQPQHF
d_call: NA; clone_size: NA; v_call: TRBV5-1; j_call: TRBJ2-1; cdr3_nt: TGCGCCAGCAGCTTGAGGGTGAACAATGAGCAGTTCTTC; cdr3_aa: CASSLRVNNEQFF
d_call: NA; clone_size: once; v_call: TRBV29-1; j_call: TRBJ2-2; cdr3_nt: TGCAGCGTTGAATGGCAGGGGGGGCTGTTTTTT; cdr3_aa: CSVEWQGGLFF
d_call: TRBD2; clone_size: NA; v_call: TRBV6-1; j_call: TRBJ2-7; cdr3_nt: TGTGCCAGCAGTGAAGCGGGGACTAGCGGGAGTTGGGACGAGCAGTACTTC; cdr3_aa: CASSEAGTSGSWDEQYF
d_call: NA; clone_size: few; v_call: TRBV6-4; j_call: TRBJ1-1; cdr3_nt: TGTGCCAGCAGTCGGGAGGTGAACACTGAAGCTTTCTTT; cdr3_aa: CASSREVNTEAFF
d_call: NA; clone_size: NA; v_call: TRBV5-1; j_call: TRBJ1-1; cdr3_nt: TGCGCCAGCAGCTTGGCCCCGTTGACCGTTAACGCTGAAGCTTTCTTT; cdr3_aa: CASSLAPLTVNAEAFF
d_call: TRBD1; clone_size: NA; v_call: TRBV28; j_call: TRBJ2-7; cdr3_nt: TGTGCCAGCAGCTATACTGGGACAGGGGCTCGCATCGAGCAGTACTTC; cdr3_aa: CASSYTGTGARIEQYF
d_call: NA; clone_size: NA; v_call: TRBV11-2; j_call: TRBJ2-2; cdr3_nt: TGTGCCAGCAGCTTGTTGGGTTACACCGGGGAGCTGTTTTTT; cdr3_aa: CASSLLGYTGELFF
d_call: NA; clone_size: once; v_call: TRBV27; j_call: TRBJ1-2; cdr3_nt: TGTGCCAGCAGCCCGGACCGAACGAACTATGGCTACACCTTC; cdr3_aa: CASSPDRTNYGYTF
d_call: TRBD1; clone_size: NA; v_call: TRBV19; j_call: TRBJ1-2; cdr3_nt: TGTGCCAGTAGTAAGATCTATCGGGACAGGAAGAACTATGGCTACACCTTC; cdr3_aa: CASSKIYRDRKNYGYTF
d_call: TRBD2; clone_size: NA; v_call: TRBV7-7; j_call: TRBJ2-5; cdr3_nt: TGTGCTAGCAGCTTAGCGCTGGGCGGGAGGGAGGAGACCCAGTACTTC; cdr3_aa: CASSLALGGREETQYF
d_call: NA; clone_size: NA; v_call: TRBV11-2; j_call: TRBJ1-4; cdr3_nt: TGTGCCAGCAGCTTGGGCTGGGGGGAAGGTTTATCGCTGTTTTTT; cdr3_aa: CASSLGWGEGLSLFF
d_call: NA; clone_size: NA; v_call: TRBV28; j_call: TRBJ1-2; cdr3_nt: TGTGCCAGCAGTTTATACGCAGTAAACTATGGCTACACCTTC; cdr3_aa: CASSLYAVNYGYTF
d_call: NA; clone_size: NA; v_call: TRBV10-1; j_call: TRBJ2-4; cdr3_nt: TGCGCCAGCTCGGGGGTTGACAAAAACATTCAGTACTTC; cdr3_aa: CASSGVDKNIQYF
d_call: NA; clone_size: NA; v_call: TRBV6-1; j_call: TRBJ2-2; cdr3_nt: TGTGCCAGCTCCCTGGGTTCAACCGGGGAGCTGTTTTTT; cdr3_aa: CASSLGSTGELFF
d_call: TRBD1; clone_size: NA; v_call: TRBV19; j_call: TRBJ1-1; cdr3_nt: TGTGCCAGTAGTATTGACAGGGATGGAAACACTGAAGCTTTCTTT; cdr3_aa: CASSIDRDGNTEAFF
d_call: NA; clone_size: NA; v_call: TRBV4-2; j_call: TRBJ2-2; cdr3_nt: TGTGCCAGCAGCCAAGATCTGGGGAACACCGGGGAGCTGTTTTTT; cdr3_aa: CASSQDLGNTGELFF
d_call: NA; clone_size: NA; v_call: TRBV11-3; j_call: TRBJ2-1; cdr3_nt: TGTGCCAGCAGCTTAGGTGCCGGGACATACAATGAGCAGTTCTTC; cdr3_aa: CASSLGAGTYNEQFF
d_call: NA; clone_size: NA; v_call: TRBV7-8; j_call: TRBJ1-5; cdr3_nt: TGTGCCAGCAGCCTACTAGGCTACAGCAATCAGCCCCAGCATTTT; cdr3_aa: CASSLLGYSNQPQHF
d_call: NA; clone_size: NA; v_call: TRBV21-1; j_call: TRBJ2-7; cdr3_nt: TGTGCCAGCAGCAAAGTTAGGGACAGTGGGACTGACGGGCAGTACTTC; cdr3_aa: CASSKVRDSGTDGQYF
d_call: TRBD1; clone_size: few; v_call: TRBV5-1; j_call: TRBJ1-4; cdr3_nt: TGCGCCAGCAGTTTGACAGGGGGCGAAGAAAAACTGTTTTTT; cdr3_aa: CASSLTGGEEKLFF
d_call: NA; clone_size: NA; v_call: TRBV19; j_call: TRBJ1-5; cdr3_nt: TGTGCCAGTAGTATAGTGGCAGGGAATAGCAATCAGCCCCAGCATTTT; cdr3_aa: CASSIVAGNSNQPQHF
d_call: NA; clone_size: NA; v_call: TRBV5-6; j_call: TRBJ2-5; cdr3_nt: TGTGCCAGCAGCTCCCAGGAGACCCAGTACTTC; cdr3_aa: CASSSQETQYF
d_call: NA; clone_size: many; v_call: TRBV15; j_call: TRBJ1-5; cdr3_nt: TGTGCCACCAGCGACCCAGGTGACAATCAGCCCCAGCATTTT; cdr3_aa: CATSDPGDNQPQHF
d_call: NA; clone_size: NA; v_call: TRBV5-1; j_call: TRBJ2-1; cdr3_nt: TGCGCCAGCAGCCTCCCCGTGGTGGGGGCGTCCTACAATGAGCAGTTCTTC; cdr3_aa: CASSLPVVGASYNEQFF
d_call: TRBD1; clone_size: NA; v_call: TRBV5-5; j_call: TRBJ2-1; cdr3_nt: TGTGCCAGCAGCTGGGGGACAGGATTCTACAATGAGCAGTTCTTC; cdr3_aa: CASSWGTGFYNEQFF
d_call: NA; clone_size: once; v_call: TRBV19; j_call: TRBJ2-1; cdr3_nt: TGTGCCAGTAGTAAACGGGGAGAGGGGAATGAGCAGTTCTTC; cdr3_aa: CASSKRGEGNEQFF
d_call: NA; clone_size: few; v_call: TRBV11-2; j_call: TRBJ1-2; cdr3_nt: TGTGCCAGCAGCTTAGATCGGGGAAAAACAGGAGGCTACACCTTC; cdr3_aa: CASSLDRGKTGGYTF